This T cell receptor (beta chain) is drawn from a study of blood T cells in healthy people across ages. Combining a sample-barcoded 5' primer with a J-beta primer mix, a second PCR ran for about 7 to 12 cycles. TCRdb analysed the 5' RACE reads with MiXCR anew, one entry per CDR3 protein. The top ten clones hold approximately 17% of a sample with 500,000 to 600,000 distinct CDR3 sequences, roughly 29% of them seen once. V lost 1 base and J lost 5; bases outside the gene matches: 4. The CDR3 length is 14 residues. Germline V gene sequence: CDR1 DFQATT, CDR2 SNEGSKA (reference sequence). The TCR comes from a woman between 70 and 85 years old in good health. The material sequenced was blood. The chain uses TRBV20-1 and TRBJ1-5; 8 bases line up with TRBD1. The CDR3 DNA sequence: TGCAGTGCTAGAGCCGGGACAGGTTATCAGCCCCAGCATTTT. Protein sequence: CSARAGTGYQPQHF.